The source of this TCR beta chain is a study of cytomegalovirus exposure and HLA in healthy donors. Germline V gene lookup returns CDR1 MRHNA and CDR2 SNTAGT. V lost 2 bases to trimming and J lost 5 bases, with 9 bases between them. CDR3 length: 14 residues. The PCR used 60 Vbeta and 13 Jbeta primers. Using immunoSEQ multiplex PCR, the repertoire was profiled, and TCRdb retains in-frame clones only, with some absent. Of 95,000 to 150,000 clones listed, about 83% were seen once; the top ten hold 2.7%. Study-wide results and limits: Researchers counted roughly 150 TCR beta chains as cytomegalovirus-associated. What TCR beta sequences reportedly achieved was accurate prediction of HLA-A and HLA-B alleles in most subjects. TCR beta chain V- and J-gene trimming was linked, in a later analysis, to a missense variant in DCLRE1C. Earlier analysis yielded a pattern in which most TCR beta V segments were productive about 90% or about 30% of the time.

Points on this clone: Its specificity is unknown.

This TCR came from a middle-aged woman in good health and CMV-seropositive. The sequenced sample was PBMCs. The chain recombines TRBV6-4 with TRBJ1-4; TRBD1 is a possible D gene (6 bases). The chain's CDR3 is CASSDGTGNEKLFF. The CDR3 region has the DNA TGTGCCAGCAGTGACGGAACAGGGAATGAAAAACTGTTTTTT.